This T cell receptor (beta chain) was retrieved from a study of blood T cell repertoires in COVID-19. Across the whole study: COVID-19 samples from acute and convalescent phases originated in the United States, Italy and Spain. Nucleic acid was either cDNA or gDNA, and it came from T cells, B-cell-depleted T cells, or PBMCs.

The CDR3 totals 13 residues. Germline CDR1 is SGHDT and CDR2 is YYEEEE. The ends were cut back, 1 base at V and 6 bases at J, with 7 bases in the middle. Original processing methods: Amplifying reference gene primers gave estimates of nucleated cell counts. Assay used: immunoSEQ multiplex PCR; TCRdb lists only in-frame clones, some missing. Clone size and V and J calls were adopted from that table, with D and trimming inferred from the DNA. The sample yields 250,000 to 300,000 clones, approximately 82% seen once. In its sample, this clone was seen once. The sequence came from a man older than 75 with acute or convalescent COVID-19. Sequenced: peripheral blood. The chain couples TRBV5-6 to TRBJ2-2, with D unclear. The CDR3 nucleotides are TGTGCCAGCAGCTTGTCTTCCTCCGGGGAGCTGTTTTTT. Translating it yields CASSLSSSGELFF.